The source of this TCR beta chain is a study of blood T cell repertoires in COVID-19. V was pared by 7 bases and J by 1 base, with 13 bases between. This CDR3 is built from 15 residues. Looked up from germline, CDR1 is LNHDA and CDR2 is SQIVND (reference sequence). A single count supports this clone. Only in-frame clones appear in the TCRdb table, and some are missing; sequencing was by immunoSEQ multiplex PCR. The sample shows some 97,000 clones, roughly 80% of them seen only once. This receptor was identified in a man aged 50-60 years with active or convalescent COVID-19. The chain couples TRBV19 to TRBJ2-2; no reliable D call. Material: peripheral blood. CDR3 in amino acids: CASTTLGQNTGELFF. CDR3 nucleotides: TGTGCCAGTACCACCCTGGGCCAGAACACCGGGGAGCTGTTTTTT.